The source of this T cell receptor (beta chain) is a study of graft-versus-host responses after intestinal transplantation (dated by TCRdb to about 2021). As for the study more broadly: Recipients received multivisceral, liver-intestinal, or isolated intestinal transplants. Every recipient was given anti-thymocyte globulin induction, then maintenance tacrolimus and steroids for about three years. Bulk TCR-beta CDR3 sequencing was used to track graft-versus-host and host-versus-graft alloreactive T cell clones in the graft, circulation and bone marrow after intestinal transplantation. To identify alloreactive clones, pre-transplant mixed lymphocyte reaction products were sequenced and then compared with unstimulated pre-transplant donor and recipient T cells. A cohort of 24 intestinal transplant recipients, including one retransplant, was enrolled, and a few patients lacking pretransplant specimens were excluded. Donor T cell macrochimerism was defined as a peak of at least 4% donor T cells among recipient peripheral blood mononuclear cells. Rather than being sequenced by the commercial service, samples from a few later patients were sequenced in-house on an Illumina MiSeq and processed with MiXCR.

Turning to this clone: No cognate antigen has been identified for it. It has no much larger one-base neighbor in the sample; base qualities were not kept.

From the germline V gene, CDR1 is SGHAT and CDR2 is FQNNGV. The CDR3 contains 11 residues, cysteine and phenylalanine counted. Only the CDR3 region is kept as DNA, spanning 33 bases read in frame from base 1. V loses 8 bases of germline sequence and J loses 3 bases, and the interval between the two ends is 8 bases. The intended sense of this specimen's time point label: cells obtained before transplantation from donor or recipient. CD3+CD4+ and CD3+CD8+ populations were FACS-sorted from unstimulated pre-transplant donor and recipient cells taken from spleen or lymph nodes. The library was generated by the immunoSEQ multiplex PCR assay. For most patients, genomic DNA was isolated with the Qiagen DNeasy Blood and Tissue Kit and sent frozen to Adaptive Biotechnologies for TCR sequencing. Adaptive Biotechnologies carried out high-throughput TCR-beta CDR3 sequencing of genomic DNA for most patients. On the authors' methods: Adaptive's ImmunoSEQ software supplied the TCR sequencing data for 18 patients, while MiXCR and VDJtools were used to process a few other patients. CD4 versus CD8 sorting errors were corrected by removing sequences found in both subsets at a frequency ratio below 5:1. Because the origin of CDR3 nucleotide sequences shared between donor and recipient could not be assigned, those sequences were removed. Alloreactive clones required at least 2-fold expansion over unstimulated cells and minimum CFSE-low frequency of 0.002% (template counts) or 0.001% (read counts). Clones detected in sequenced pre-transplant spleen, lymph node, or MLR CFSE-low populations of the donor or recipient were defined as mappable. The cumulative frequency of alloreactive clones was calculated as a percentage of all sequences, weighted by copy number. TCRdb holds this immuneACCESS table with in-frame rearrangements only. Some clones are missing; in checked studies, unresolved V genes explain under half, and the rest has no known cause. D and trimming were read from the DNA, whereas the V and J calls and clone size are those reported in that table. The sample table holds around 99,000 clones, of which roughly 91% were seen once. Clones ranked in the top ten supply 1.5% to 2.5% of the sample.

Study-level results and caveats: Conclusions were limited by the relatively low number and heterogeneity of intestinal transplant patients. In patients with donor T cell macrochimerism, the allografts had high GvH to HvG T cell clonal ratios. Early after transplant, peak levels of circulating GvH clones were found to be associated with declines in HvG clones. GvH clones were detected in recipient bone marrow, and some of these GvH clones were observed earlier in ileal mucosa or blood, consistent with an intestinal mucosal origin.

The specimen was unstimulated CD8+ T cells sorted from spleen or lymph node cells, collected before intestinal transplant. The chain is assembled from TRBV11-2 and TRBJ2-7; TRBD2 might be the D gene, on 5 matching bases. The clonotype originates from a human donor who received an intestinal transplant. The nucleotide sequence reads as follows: TGTGCCAGCGGGAGCTACTACGAGCAGTACTTC. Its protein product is CASGSYYEQYF.